The source of this T cell receptor (beta chain) is a study of technical replicates of blood from several donors. Sequencing was performed with immunoSEQ multiplex PCR; in TCRdb, only in-frame clones are kept and a portion is missing. This sample has under 85,000 clones; about 91% occur once, and the top ten carry about 0.35%. V lost 4 bases, J lost 0 bases, and 6 bases lay in between. In germline, CDR1 is SGHRS, CDR2 YFSETQ. The CDR3 is made up of 13 amino acids. The clonotype originates from a human donor in good health. Some clones in this sample may be carry-over from other donors' samples. Sequencing was done on a sample of T cells isolated from PBMCs. The rearrangement uses TRBV5-1 and TRBJ2-3; D not certain. This CDR3 is CASSAVSTDTQYF. For the CDR3, the DNA is TGCGCCAGCAGCGCGGTTAGCACAGATACGCAGTATTTT.